The clone carrying this T cell receptor (beta chain) was seen only once. Its antigen is not identified. Primed by a sample-barcoded 5' primer and a J-beta primer mix, a second PCR proceeded for about 7 to 11 cycles. MiXCR was run by TCRdb on the 5' RACE reads, yielding one entry per CDR3 protein. This sample has roughly 560,000 distinct CDR3 sequences, with more than 20% found just once. These data originate in a study of blood T cells in healthy people across ages. Overall study: Capture via template switching afforded approximately one barcoded beta molecule per two T cells.

V was clipped by 5 bases and J by 2 bases, with 6 bases between them. The CDR3 totals 13 residues. Germline CDR1 and CDR2: SEHNR and FQNEAQ (reference sequence). Study observations and caveats: The study found more naive CD4+ cells and higher diversity in long-lived than aged donors.

The sample also formed part of further work on T cells of mothers and their children. That paper states: From each mother came over 8 million TCR beta CDR3 reads, and from each child came 2.5 million to 3.5 million.

This chain links TRBV7-9 with TRBJ2-2, with D unclear. Sequenced sample: blood. This clonotype was obtained from a boy aged 5-17 years in good health. CDR3 in DNA: TGTGCCAGCAGCAACTTAAACACCGGGGAGCTGTTTTTT. It encodes CASSNLNTGELFF.